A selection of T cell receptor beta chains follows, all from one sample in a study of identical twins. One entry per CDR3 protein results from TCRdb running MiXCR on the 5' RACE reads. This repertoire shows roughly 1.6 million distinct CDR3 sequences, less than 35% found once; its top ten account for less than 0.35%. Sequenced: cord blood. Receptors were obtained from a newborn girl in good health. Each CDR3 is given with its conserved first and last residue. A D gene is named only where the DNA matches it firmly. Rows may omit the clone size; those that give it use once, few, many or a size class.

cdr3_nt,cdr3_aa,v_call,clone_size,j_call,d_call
TGCGCCAGCAGCCAATTTCCTCAAGGCGAGACCCAGTACTTC,CASSQFPQGETQYF,TRBV4-1,.,TRBJ2-5,.
TGTGCCAGCAGACACGGGGGGCCCAATCAGCCCCAGCATTTT,CASRHGGPNQPQHF,TRBV2,.,TRBJ1-5,.
TGTGCCAGCTCAACCGGGACAGGGGAAAACGAGCAGTACTTC,CASSTGTGENEQYF,TRBV6-2/TRBV6-3,few,TRBJ2-7,TRBD1
TGTGCCAGCAGCTTACTACTAGCTTCCTACGAGCAGTACTTC,CASSLLLASYEQYF,TRBV7-2,few,TRBJ2-7,.
TGTGCCAGCACCTCCTGGGGACAAGAGACCCAGTACTTC,CASTSWGQETQYF,TRBV7-2,few,TRBJ2-5,.
TGCAGTGCGTGGGGGACAGGGGAAGCTTTCTTT,CSAWGTGEAFF,TRBV20-1,.,TRBJ1-1,TRBD1
TGTGCCAGCAGTTTATCGGCCCGACTTCTTAGAAAAGAGACCCAGTACTTC,CASSLSARLLRKETQYF,TRBV28,.,TRBJ2-5,.
TGCAGTGCCCCCGGGACTAGCGGGGACACAGATACGCAGTATTTT,CSAPGTSGDTDTQYF,TRBV20-1,many,TRBJ2-3,TRBD2
TGTGCCAGCAGCGTAACAGGGGTCGGGTCCTACGAGCAGTACTTC,CASSVTGVGSYEQYF,TRBV7-9,.,TRBJ2-7,TRBD1
TGTGCCAGCAGTTCGTACTTAATCTCCTACGAGCAGTACTTC,CASSSYLISYEQYF,TRBV7-2,.,TRBJ2-7,.
TGTGCCACCAGTGACGGCAATCAGCCCCAGCATTTT,CATSDGNQPQHF,TRBV24-1,many,TRBJ1-5,.
TGTGCCAGCAGCTTAGGATTAGGGACAGGGGAGATTGAAGCTTTCTTT,CASSLGLGTGEIEAFF,TRBV7-9,once,TRBJ1-1,TRBD1
TGCAGTGCTAGAGGTACCCTTTTCGGCCAAGAGACCCAGTACTTC,CSARGTLFGQETQYF,TRBV20-1,once,TRBJ2-5,.
TGCGCCAGCAGCCTCCCGACTAGTAATGAGCAGTTCTTC,CASSLPTSNEQFF,TRBV4-1,many,TRBJ2-1,.
TGCAGTGTCATGACTAGCGGGAGGGCCATTGCCAAAAACATTCAGTACTTC,CSVMTSGRAIAKNIQYF,TRBV20-1,.,TRBJ2-4,TRBD2